Presented here are 16 T cell receptor beta chains from one specimen sequenced in a study of OX40 agonist ivuxolimab in advanced cancers. Using immunoSEQ multiplex PCR, the repertoire was profiled, and TCRdb retains in-frame clones only, with some absent. The table lists under 15,000 clones, about 76% of them singletons. Material: CD4+ or CD8+ T cells sorted from blood, obtained in a trial of the OX40 agonist ivuxolimab. All receptors derive from an adult with an advanced solid tumor such as melanoma, head and neck, liver or kidney cancer.

The chain couples TRBV15 to TRBJ2-6, with 9 bases matching TRBD1. CDR1 and CDR2 (germline): LNHNV, YYDKDF (reference sequence). This CDR3 is built from 18 residues. After removal of 3 bases from V and 0 bases from J, the junction contained 6 bases not matched to a gene. The CDR3 reads CATSSPGQGISGANVLTF. CDR3 bases: TGTGCCACCAGCAGCCCGGGACAGGGAATCTCTGGGGCCAACGTCCTGACTTTC.

The chain recombines TRBV20-1 with TRBJ2-7; D might be TRBD1 (6 bases). The CDR3 sequence is 10 residues long. Germline assignment: CDR1 DFQATT and CDR2 SNEGSKA (reference sequence). The V gene lost 7 bases and the J gene lost 6 bases, with 10 bases spanning the gap. CDR3 DNA: TGCAGTGTAGGGACACCCGAGCAGTACTTC. It yields the protein CSVGTPEQYF.

The chain couples TRBV4-2 to TRBJ2-2; D is unclear. Deletions cut 2 bases from V and 5 bases from J, with 3 bases between. CDR1 and CDR2 (germline): LGHNA, YNFKEQ. This CDR3 is built from 12 residues. The CDR3 coding sequence is TGTGCCAGCAGCCAATTTACCGGGGAGCTGTTTTTT. Translated: CASSQFTGELFF.

By sample fraction, this clone is medium-sized (0.01 to 0.1%). The chain has TRBV5-5 and TRBJ2-1; D unresolved. CDR3 length equals 14 residues. Germline V gene lookup returns CDR1 SGHKS and CDR2 YYEKEE (reference sequence). Trimming stripped 0 bases from V and 9 bases from J, with 13 bases between. In DNA form, the CDR3 reads TGTGCCAGCAGCTTGGCCGATATAGTCCGTGAGCAGTTCTTC. It specifies CASSLADIVREQFF.

This chain joins TRBV7-9 and TRBJ2-2; either TRBD1 or TRBD2 may fit D (5 bases each). V lost 4 bases and J 0 bases, leaving 12 bases between the germline ends. CDR1 is SEHNR, CDR2 FQNEAQ, per germline (reference sequence). The CDR3 totals 16 residues. CDR3 protein: CASSSLGRTNTGELFF. CDR3 nucleotides: TGTGCCAGCAGCTCCTTGGGACGGACGAACACCGGGGAGCTGTTTTTT.

The genes are TRBV19 and TRBJ1-5; tentatively, D is TRBD1 (5 bases). The CDR3 has 16 amino acids. The germline gives CDR1 LNHDA, CDR2 SQIVND (reference sequence). V lost 4 bases and J 2 bases, leaving 15 bases between the germline ends. The CDR3 reads CASSTIYQTGNQPQHF. The DNA for the CDR3 is TGTGCCAGTAGTACGATATACCAGACAGGCAATCAGCCCCAGCATTTT.

The rearrangement uses TRBV9 and TRBJ2-3, with TRBD2 matching 7 bases. This CDR3 comprises 17 residues. The germline V gene has CDR1 SGDLS and CDR2 YYNGEE. V trimming: 0 bases; J trimming: 2 bases; junction bases outside the gene matches: 9. As DNA, the CDR3 is TGTGCCAGCAGCGTAGAAGGCGGGAGAATCCCCACAGATACGCAGTATTTT. Amino acids: CASSVEGGRIPTDTQYF.

This clone is classed as medium-sized. The chain is built from TRBV21-1 and TRBJ2-7; no check of the table's D call, TRBD2, against the DNA was made. TRBV21-1 is recorded as a pseudogene. CDR3 size: 20 residues. The CDR3 sequence: CASSNGEASGIRKRSYEQYF. The DNA of the CDR3 is TGTGCCAGCAGCAACGGGGAGGCTAGCGGGATTAGAAAGCGCTCCTACGAGCAGTACTTC.

The chain carries TRBV5-1 and TRBJ1-1; D may be TRBD1 (5 bases). Trimming removed 3 bases from V and 0 bases from J, with 12 bases in between. The germline V gene encodes CDR1 SGHRS and CDR2 YFSETQ. This CDR3 has 15 amino acids. The DNA for the CDR3 is TGCGCCAGCAGCTGGGACCCGGGACTGAACACTGAAGCTTTCTTT. Protein sequence: CASSWDPGLNTEAFF.

The chain has TRBV19 and TRBJ1-2, with a tentative D call TRBD1 (5 bases). Germline V gene data show CDR1 as LNHDA and CDR2 as SQIVND (reference sequence). The ends were cut back, 3 bases at V and 5 bases at J, with 13 bases in the middle. CDR3 length: 14 amino acids. CDR3 loop: CASSMSWGWYGYTF. CDR3 nucleotide sequence: TGTGCCAGTAGTATGTCCTGGGGCTGGTATGGCTACACCTTC.

The rearrangement uses TRBV6-4 and TRBJ2-1, with 10 positions matching TRBD2. Trimming took 5 bases from V and 2 from J; bases not matched to a gene: 3. CDR3 length equals 15 residues. Germline V gene data show CDR1 as MRHNA and CDR2 as SNTAGT. The CDR3 protein is CASSRTSGTYNEQFF. CDR3 nucleotide sequence: TGTGCCAGCAGTAGAACTAGCGGGACCTACAATGAGCAGTTCTTC.

The chain couples TRBV28 to TRBJ2-3, with 8 nucleotides matching TRBD1. Trimming took 5 bases from V and 0 from J; bases not matched to a gene: 4. Per the germline V gene, CDR1 is MDHEN and CDR2 is SYDVKM. The CDR3 has 15 residues. The CDR3 spells CASSENRGSTDTQYF. The CDR3 DNA follows: TGTGCCAGCAGTGAAAACAGGGGGAGCACAGATACGCAGTATTTT. The variable domain in full, completed from reference TRBV28 and TRBJ2-3, reads DVKVTQSSRYLVKRTGEKVFLECVQDMDHENMFWYRQDPGLGLRLIYFSYDVKMKEKGDIPEGYSVSREKKERFSLILESASTNQTSMYLCASSENRGSTDTQYFGPGTRLTVL.

The chain combines TRBV27 with TRBJ1-6, with 7 bases lining up with TRBD1. J lost 0 bases, V lost 5 bases, and 10 bases had no gene match. The CDR3 spans 18 residues. The germline gives CDR1 MNHEY, CDR2 SMNVEV (reference sequence). CDR3 sequence reads: CASSLIGTANSYNSPLHF. In DNA, the CDR3 is TGTGCCAGCAGTCTAATCGGGACAGCGAACTCCTATAATTCACCCCTCCACTTT.

The rearrangement joins TRBV28 to TRBJ1-1; maybe TRBD1 (6 bases). The CDR3 spans 21 residues. CDR1 is MDHEN, CDR2 SYDVKM, per germline. Trimming shortened V by 6 bases and J by 3 bases, and 35 bases separated the two germline ends. The CDR3 DNA follows: TGTGCCAGCAGCCTAGAGTTTTTACCGATATCAGACAGGACGGAGGACACTGAAGCTTTCTTT. Translation gives CASSLEFLPISDRTEDTEAFF.

This clone was seen only a few times. The V call is TRBV25-1, the J call TRBJ1-1; D remains ambiguous. The CDR3 sequence is 13 residues long. The ends were cut back, 6 bases at V and 1 base at J, with 9 bases in the middle. Germline V lookup: CDR1 MGHDK, CDR2 SYGVNS. CDR3 in amino acids: CASSATRNTEAFF. CDR3 in DNA: TGTGCCAGCAGCGCCACACGGAACACTGAAGCTTTCTTT.

The chain couples TRBV11-2 to TRBJ2-5, with D possibly matching TRBD2 (7 bases). V lost 2 bases and J lost 5, with 12 bases in between. Germline V CDR1 and CDR2: SGHAT, FQNNGV. The CDR3 is made up of 14 amino acids. The CDR3 here is CASSLSGRGETQYF. The CDR3 coding sequence is TGTGCCAGCAGCTTATCGGGGAGGGGGGAGACCCAGTACTTC.